This passage covers 21 T cell receptor beta chains from one sample sequenced in a study of blood T cell repertoires in COVID-19. Profiling relied on immunoSEQ multiplex PCR, and the TCRdb table lists in-frame clones only, not all of them. The top ten clones hold roughly 1.4% of a sample with about 110,000 clones, approximately 84% of them seen once. Sequencing was performed on peripheral blood. These receptors came from a man between 35 and 55 years old with acute or convalescent COVID-19.

The rearrangement uses TRBV7-2 and TRBJ2-3; perhaps TRBD1 as D (5 bases). Germline CDR1 SGHTA, CDR2 FQGNSA. Deletions cut 4 bases from V and 0 bases from J, with 11 bases between. There are 15 residues in the CDR3. The CDR3 loop is CASSSQGPSTDTQYF. The CDR3 DNA reads as TGTGCCAGCAGCTCCCAGGGCCCGAGCACAGATACGCAGTATTTT.

This chain connects TRBV18 to TRBJ1-1; D possibly corresponds to TRBD1 (6 bases). The V gene's germline CDR1 is KGHSH and CDR2 LQKENI. CDR3 size: 14 residues. V lost 3 bases and J 1 base, leaving 9 bases between the germline ends. The CDR3 is CASSPTGRNTEAFF. The DNA of the CDR3 is TGTGCCAGCTCACCTACAGGGCGGAACACTGAAGCTTTCTTT.

DNA of the CDR3: TGTGCCAGCAGCCTCCAGGGGTTTGACACTGAAGCTTTCTTT. Translated, it gives CASSLQGFDTEAFF. The chain joins TRBV7-9 to TRBJ1-1, with D possibly being TRBD1 (6 bases). The CDR3 has 14 residues. Trimming took off 5 bases at V and 3 bases at J, with 13 bases between the two ends. Per the germline V gene, CDR1 is SEHNR and CDR2 is FQNEAQ (reference sequence).

V usage is TRBV19 and J usage is TRBJ1-1; no reliable D call. Germline-derived CDR1 and CDR2 are LNHDA and SQIVND (reference sequence). The CDR3 runs to 13 residues. V gave up 6 bases and J gave up 1 base, with 9 bases separating them. The chain's CDR3 is CASREVGNTEAFF. DNA for the CDR3: TGTGCCAGTAGGGAGGTAGGGAACACTGAAGCTTTCTTT.

The chain uses TRBV18 and TRBJ2-3; 7 bases match TRBD1. CDR3 length: 14 residues. The trim removed 6 bases at V and 4 bases at J, leaving 7 bases unmatched. CDR1 and CDR2 (germline): KGHSH, LQKENI. The CDR3 is CASSFDRAPDTQYF. The CDR3 region has the DNA TGTGCCAGCTCGTTCGACAGGGCTCCAGATACGCAGTATTTT. The entire variable domain, with the rest obtained from reference TRBV18 and TRBJ2-3, is as follows: NAGVMQNPRHLVRRRGQEARLRCSPMKGHSHVYWYRQLPEEGLKFMVYLQKENIIDESGMPKERFSAEFPKEGPSILRIQQVVRGDSAAYFCASSFDRAPDTQYFGPGTRLTVL.

The V call is TRBV28, the J call TRBJ2-1, with 7 bases lining up with TRBD2. The CDR3 runs 14 residues. Germline V gives CDR1 MDHEN, CDR2 SYDVKM. V gave up 6 bases and J gave up 5 bases; unmatched junction bases: 7. The CDR3 DNA sequence: TGTGCCAGCAGAAAGACTAGCAGCCACAATGAGCAGTTCTTC. The encoded protein is CASRKTSSHNEQFF.

The chain couples TRBV5-1 to TRBJ1-5; 7 nucleotides align to TRBD1. CDR1 and CDR2 (germline): SGHRS, YFSETQ. The CDR3 spans 15 residues. After removal of 4 bases from V and 4 bases from J, the junction contained 8 bases not matched to a gene. In nucleotides, the CDR3 is TGCGCCAGCAGCCCCTTCGGGACAGATAATCAGCCCCAGCATTTT. As protein: CASSPFGTDNQPQHF.

The V call is TRBV7-9, the J call TRBJ2-5; 7 positions match TRBD1. Germline V lookup: CDR1 SEHNR, CDR2 FQNEAQ (reference sequence). V shed 2 bases and J 9 bases; nucleotides not matched to a gene: 6. CDR3 length: 13 amino acids. The CDR3 nucleotides read TGTGCCAGCAGCTTAAACTTCCAGGGGGCCCAGTACTTC. Translating gives CASSLNFQGAQYF. Full variable domain (missing parts from reference TRBV7-9 and TRBJ2-5): DTGVSQNPRHKITKRGQNVTFRCDPISEHNRLYWYRQTLGQGPEFLTYFQNEAQLEKSRLLSDRFSAERPKGSFSTLEIQRTEQGDSAMYLCASSLNFQGAQYFGPGTRLLVL.

This clone was picked up one time. The rearrangement joins TRBV6-2 or TRBV6-3 to TRBJ2-5; 9 bases match TRBD1. The CDR3 is made up of 15 amino acids. The germline gives CDR1 MNHEY, CDR2 SVGEGT. V trimming: 4 bases; J trimming: 9 bases; junction bases outside the gene matches: 12. Written as DNA, the CDR3 is TGTGCCAGCAGTTTCGGGGACAGGGTAACTGGTGCCCAGTACTTC. Amino acids: CASSFGDRVTGAQYF.

The genes are TRBV6-5 and TRBJ1-2; 10 nucleotides match TRBD1. CDR1 MNHEY and CDR2 SVGAGI come from the germline V gene. The CDR3 runs 16 residues. The V gene end was trimmed by 4 bases and the J gene end by 4 bases; junction bases not matched to a gene: 9. The CDR3 reads CASSSPRTGGSYGYTF. CDR3 sequence (DNA): TGTGCCAGCAGTTCCCCCCGGACAGGGGGTTCCTATGGCTACACCTTC.

The chain recombines TRBV5-4 with TRBJ2-7; D is unclear. This CDR3 has 14 amino acids. Between the trimmed V and J ends, which lost 0 bases and 3 bases, there was a span of 10 bases. Per germline, CDR1 SGHNT and CDR2 YYREEE (reference sequence). CDR3 amino acids: CASSLDYGNYEQYF. CDR3 coding DNA: TGTGCCAGCAGCTTGGACTATGGCAACTACGAGCAGTACTTC.

The chain has TRBV19 and TRBJ1-2, with TRBD1 identical over 8 bases. The CDR3 is 18 residues long. After removal of 2 bases from V and 6 bases from J, the junction contained 17 bases not matched to a gene. The germline gives CDR1 LNHDA, CDR2 SQIVND (reference sequence). The CDR3 spells CASSIPPWTGQILHGYTF. Here the CDR3 DNA reads TGTGCCAGTAGTATACCCCCTTGGACAGGGCAGATTCTCCATGGCTACACCTTC.

This chain links TRBV28 with TRBJ2-7; no clear D gene. The CDR3 consists of 14 residues. Germline CDR1 is MDHEN and CDR2 is SYDVKM. Trimming removed 5 bases from V and 1 base from J, with 12 bases in between. CDR3 DNA: TGTGCCAGCAGTCAAATAGTGCCGTCCTACGAGCAGTACTTC. Protein product: CASSQIVPSYEQYF.

This clone was observed a handful of times. The chain links TRBV5-4 to TRBJ1-1; maybe TRBD1 (5 bases). V gave up 1 base and J gave up 5 bases, with 9 bases separating them. The CDR3 has 13 amino acids. Looked up from germline, CDR1 is SGHNT and CDR2 is YYREEE (reference sequence). The CDR3 DNA reads as TGTGCCAGCAGCTTGCCAGGGAGGACTGAAGCTTTCTTT. This translates into CASSLPGRTEAFF.

In this sample, this clone turned up once. This chain joins TRBV11-2 and TRBJ2-7; 7 bases line up with TRBD1. V lost 4 bases to trimming and J lost 3 bases; unmatched junction nucleotides: 3. The CDR3 is 13 residues long. Germline CDR1 is SGHAT and CDR2 is FQNNGV. CDR3 region: CASSSRDSYEQYF. CDR3 nucleotide sequence: TGTGCCAGCAGCTCCCGGGACAGCTACGAGCAGTACTTC.

The chain is built from TRBV5-6 and TRBJ1-3; possibly TRBD1 for D (6 bases). This CDR3 region has 14 residues. Trimming left V 9 bases short and J 3 bases short, with 16 bases between. CDR1 and CDR2 (germline): SGHDT, YYEEEE. CDR3 in DNA: TGTGCCACCAACCGGGACAAACTTGGAAACACCATATATTTT. Protein product: CATNRDKLGNTIYF.

J is TRBJ1-1 and V is TRBV19; the match to TRBD1 covers 7 bases. V lost 8 bases, J lost 0 bases, and 9 bases stayed unmatched. The CDR3 contains 15 residues. Germline V lookup: CDR1 LNHDA, CDR2 SQIVND (reference sequence). This chain's CDR3 is CASWGDRHMNTEAFF. For the CDR3, the DNA is TGTGCCAGTTGGGGGGACAGACACATGAACACTGAAGCTTTCTTT.

This chain connects TRBV6-5 to TRBJ1-6; TRBD1 matches at 9 bases. Germline V gene sequence: CDR1 MNHEY, CDR2 SVGAGI. J lost 10 bases, V lost 4 bases, and 2 bases had no gene match. There are 13 residues in the CDR3. CDR3 loop: CASSSDRGSPLHF. The CDR3 nucleotides read TGTGCCAGCAGTTCGGACAGGGGATCACCCCTCCACTTT.

The chain combines TRBV28 with TRBJ2-3, with D perhaps matching TRBD1 (5 bases). V shed 3 bases and J shed 3 bases, with 10 bases lying between them. Germline V gene data show CDR1 as MDHEN and CDR2 as SYDVKM. The CDR3 spans 14 residues. As DNA, the CDR3 is TGTGCCAGCAGTTTCTGGACAAATACAGATACGCAGTATTTT. As protein: CASSFWTNTDTQYF.

The chain employs TRBV28 and TRBJ1-1; 8 bases are a match to TRBD1. Looked up from germline, CDR1 is MDHEN and CDR2 is SYDVKM. This CDR3 is built from 14 residues. With 5 bases clipped from V and 1 base from J, the junction kept 3 bases outside the gene matches. The CDR3: CASSLTGANTEAFF. CDR3 sequence (DNA): TGTGCCAGCAGTCTGACAGGGGCGAACACTGAAGCTTTCTTT. Complete variable domain (other parts from reference TRBV28 and TRBJ1-1): DVKVTQSSRYLVKRTGEKVFLECVQDMDHENMFWYRQDPGLGLRLIYFSYDVKMKEKGDIPEGYSVSREKKERFSLILESASTNQTSMYLCASSLTGANTEAFFGQGTRLTVV.

The rearrangement uses TRBV7-9 and TRBJ2-2; 8 bases align to TRBD2. The CDR3 totals 15 residues. After removal of 5 bases from V and 2 bases from J, the junction contained 4 bases not matched to a gene. Germline V CDR1 and CDR2: SEHNR, FQNEAQ (reference sequence). The CDR3 DNA is TGTGCCAGCAGCCGAAGCGGGGGTAACACCGGGGAGCTGTTTTTT. It specifies CASSRSGGNTGELFF.